The present TCR beta chain was sequenced within a study of blood T cell repertoires in COVID-19. Overall study context: COVID-19 samples from acute and convalescent phases originated in the United States, Italy and Spain.

TCRdb's table, derived via immunoSEQ multiplex PCR, lists solely in-frame clones and lacks some. The data show about 45,000 clones, around 87% seen once. The receptor comes from a woman aged 80 or older in a cohort sampled during active or convalescent COVID-19. The material sequenced was peripheral blood.

CDR3 region: CAISWDRGYEQYF. CDR3 DNA sequence: TGTGCCATCAGCTGGGACAGGGGCTACGAGCAGTACTTC. This chain uses TRBV10-3 with TRBJ2-7, with TRBD1 matching 10 bases. J lost 3 bases, V lost 6 bases, and 2 bases had no gene match. Germline V lookup: CDR1 ENHRY, CDR2 SYGVKD. This CDR3 comprises 13 residues.